The rows below give T cell receptor beta chains drawn from one sample of a study of shared clonotypes between healthy human individuals. TCRdb's copy holds only in-frame clones and misses some; the assay was immunoSEQ multiplex PCR. The table shows approximately 980,000 clones, with about 80% occurring only once. Sequences were obtained from memory CD4+ T cells sorted from blood. These receptors originate from a man between 18 and 35 years old in good health. CDR3s leave out the opening cysteine and the closing phenylalanine or tryptophan. Each record gives: CDR3 protein, V gene, clone size, J gene. Size is omitted from some rows. Given values are once, few, many or a class for expanded clones.

CDR3 protein: ASRRTGTSTSTDTQY; V gene: TRBV5-4; clone size: .; J gene: TRBJ2-3
CDR3 protein: ASSLGQTGEYEQY; V gene: TRBV18; clone size: .; J gene: TRBJ2-7
CDR3 protein: ASSTGTGIEKLF; V gene: TRBV27; clone size: .; J gene: TRBJ1-4
CDR3 protein: AISESWTGGEKLF; V gene: TRBV10-3; clone size: once; J gene: TRBJ1-4
CDR3 protein: ASSQELASQRGYT; V gene: TRBV4-3; clone size: .; J gene: TRBJ1-2
CDR3 protein: ASSYGQGAF; V gene: TRBV28; clone size: once; J gene: TRBJ1-1
CDR3 protein: ASSSGETQY; V gene: TRBV6-5; clone size: .; J gene: TRBJ2-5
CDR3 protein: SAVGASYEQY; V gene: TRBV29-1; clone size: .; J gene: TRBJ2-7
CDR3 protein: ASSLEELGNTGELF; V gene: TRBV5-6; clone size: .; J gene: TRBJ2-2
CDR3 protein: ASSNMWGVQHEKLF; V gene: TRBV19; clone size: .; J gene: TRBJ1-4
CDR3 protein: ASSESRGASTDTQY; V gene: TRBV5-4; clone size: .; J gene: TRBJ2-3
CDR3 protein: ASRRNAGILQETQY; V gene: TRBV11-2; clone size: .; J gene: TRBJ2-5
CDR3 protein: ASSGQQGSYEQY; V gene: TRBV7-6; clone size: .; J gene: TRBJ2-7
CDR3 protein: ASSPWAPGTDTQY; V gene: TRBV7-9; clone size: .; J gene: TRBJ2-3
CDR3 protein: ASSFRDTQY; V gene: TRBV7-2; clone size: .; J gene: TRBJ2-3
CDR3 protein: ASSLSANTEAF; V gene: TRBV5-1; clone size: .; J gene: TRBJ1-1
CDR3 protein: ASSPSGQGRNTDTQY; V gene: TRBV18; clone size: .; J gene: TRBJ2-3
CDR3 protein: ASSRDTSYEQY; V gene: TRBV2; clone size: .; J gene: TRBJ2-7
CDR3 protein: ASSLGGHAIVGYT; V gene: TRBV27; clone size: .; J gene: TRBJ1-2
CDR3 protein: ASRETGANTEAF; V gene: TRBV6-1; clone size: .; J gene: TRBJ1-1
CDR3 protein: ASSEPSGGSTDTQY; V gene: TRBV25-1; clone size: .; J gene: TRBJ2-3
CDR3 protein: ASSLGTGRTYNSPLH; V gene: TRBV5-8; clone size: .; J gene: TRBJ1-6
CDR3 protein: SVDGGNTEAF; V gene: TRBV29-1; clone size: .; J gene: TRBJ1-1
CDR3 protein: ASISGRNTEAF; V gene: TRBV2; clone size: .; J gene: TRBJ1-1
CDR3 protein: ASRFSGSHEQY; V gene: TRBV5-4; clone size: few; J gene: TRBJ2-7
CDR3 protein: ASSQEVGLGAGELF; V gene: TRBV4-1; clone size: .; J gene: TRBJ2-2
CDR3 protein: ASSLTAGGRNEQF; V gene: TRBV28; clone size: .; J gene: TRBJ2-1
CDR3 protein: ASSRGGGDTQY; V gene: TRBV5-1; clone size: .; J gene: TRBJ2-3
CDR3 protein: AARGGNTEAF; V gene: TRBV10-3; clone size: .; J gene: TRBJ1-1
CDR3 protein: ATSRDKGYEQY; V gene: TRBV15; clone size: .; J gene: TRBJ2-7
CDR3 protein: ASSTGLAGGRADTQY; V gene: TRBV27; clone size: .; J gene: TRBJ2-3
CDR3 protein: ASSDSQETQY; V gene: TRBV18; clone size: once; J gene: TRBJ2-5
CDR3 protein: SGGTANTEAF; V gene: TRBV29-1; clone size: .; J gene: TRBJ1-1
CDR3 protein: ASSQQAPVNEQF; V gene: TRBV7-9; clone size: .; J gene: TRBJ2-1
CDR3 protein: ASSLAGDQPQH; V gene: TRBV5-1; clone size: .; J gene: TRBJ1-5
CDR3 protein: ASGTASSTGELF; V gene: TRBV5-6; clone size: once; J gene: TRBJ2-2
CDR3 protein: ASSGGFEGRGLQPQH; V gene: TRBV28; clone size: .; J gene: TRBJ1-5
CDR3 protein: ASSLDPGGPSKGGRETQY; V gene: TRBV11-2; clone size: .; J gene: TRBJ2-5
CDR3 protein: ASSQEHMETQY; V gene: TRBV4-3; clone size: once; J gene: TRBJ2-5
CDR3 protein: ASSLGTSGWQETQY; V gene: TRBV7-9; clone size: .; J gene: TRBJ2-5
CDR3 protein: ACYGTGGTDTQY; V gene: TRBV30; clone size: .; J gene: TRBJ2-3
CDR3 protein: ASSLGKVMNTEAF; V gene: TRBV7-9; clone size: .; J gene: TRBJ1-1
CDR3 protein: ASSGGTGDGTEAF; V gene: TRBV2; clone size: .; J gene: TRBJ1-1
CDR3 protein: ATAEGLAGALGGYEQY; V gene: TRBV5-1; clone size: few; J gene: TRBJ2-7
CDR3 protein: ASSLAGAISNQPQH; V gene: TRBV7-9; clone size: few; J gene: TRBJ1-5
CDR3 protein: ASSPPAIKLF; V gene: TRBV28; clone size: .; J gene: TRBJ1-4
CDR3 protein: ASSIQGTDNQPQH; V gene: TRBV19; clone size: few; J gene: TRBJ1-5
CDR3 protein: ASSRLSTGTGGEQY; V gene: TRBV18; clone size: .; J gene: TRBJ2-7
CDR3 protein: ASSLGGEGYGYT; V gene: TRBV5-1; clone size: .; J gene: TRBJ1-2
CDR3 protein: ASSLNGENYGYT; V gene: TRBV5-1; clone size: .; J gene: TRBJ1-2
CDR3 protein: ATSSPQGGKAKANVLT; V gene: TRBV15; clone size: .; J gene: TRBJ2-6
CDR3 protein: ASSSYTEAF; V gene: TRBV13; clone size: few; J gene: TRBJ1-1
CDR3 protein: ASMRGRDYNEQF; V gene: TRBV19; clone size: .; J gene: TRBJ2-1
CDR3 protein: AISESSGGNEKLF; V gene: TRBV10-3; clone size: .; J gene: TRBJ1-4
CDR3 protein: AISENRIYGYT; V gene: TRBV10-3; clone size: .; J gene: TRBJ1-2
CDR3 protein: ASTYRFGVGYT; V gene: TRBV19; clone size: .; J gene: TRBJ1-2
CDR3 protein: ASSLRGLAGAPSTDTQY; V gene: TRBV27; clone size: .; J gene: TRBJ2-3
CDR3 protein: ASSGSYPLMNTEAF; V gene: TRBV2; clone size: few; J gene: TRBJ1-1
CDR3 protein: ASSQEGGSGANVLT; V gene: TRBV4-1; clone size: .; J gene: TRBJ2-6
CDR3 protein: AYRKAGETQY; V gene: TRBV30; clone size: .; J gene: TRBJ2-5